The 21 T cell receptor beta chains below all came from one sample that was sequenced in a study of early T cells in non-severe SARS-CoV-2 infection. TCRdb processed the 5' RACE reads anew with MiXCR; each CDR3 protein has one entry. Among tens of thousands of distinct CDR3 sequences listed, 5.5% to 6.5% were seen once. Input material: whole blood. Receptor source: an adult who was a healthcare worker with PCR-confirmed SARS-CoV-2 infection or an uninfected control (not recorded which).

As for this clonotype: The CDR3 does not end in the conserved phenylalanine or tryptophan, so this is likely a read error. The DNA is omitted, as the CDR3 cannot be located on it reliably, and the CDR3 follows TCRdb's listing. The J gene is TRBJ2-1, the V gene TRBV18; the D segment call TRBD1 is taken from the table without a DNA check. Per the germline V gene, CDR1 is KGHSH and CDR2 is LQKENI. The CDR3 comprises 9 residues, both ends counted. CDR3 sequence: CASSRRQLT.

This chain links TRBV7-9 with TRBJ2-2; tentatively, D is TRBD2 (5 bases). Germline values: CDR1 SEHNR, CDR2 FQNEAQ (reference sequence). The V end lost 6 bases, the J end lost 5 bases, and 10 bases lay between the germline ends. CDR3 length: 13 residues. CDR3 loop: CASRSRDTGELFF. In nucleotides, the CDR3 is TGTGCCAGCAGATCACGGGATACCGGGGAGCTGTTTTTT.

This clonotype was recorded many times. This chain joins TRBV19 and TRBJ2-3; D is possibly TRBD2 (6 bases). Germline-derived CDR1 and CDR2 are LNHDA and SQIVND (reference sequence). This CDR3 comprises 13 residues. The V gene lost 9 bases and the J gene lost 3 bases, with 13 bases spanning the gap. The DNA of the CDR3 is TGTGCCAGCTCGGGGGTGGGTACAGATACGCAGTATTTT. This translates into CASSGVGTDTQYF. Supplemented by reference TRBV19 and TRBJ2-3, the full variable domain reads DGGITQSPKYLFRKEGQNVTLSCEQNLNHDAMYWYRQDPGQGLRLIYYSQIVNDFQKGDIAEGYSVSREKKESFPLTVTSAQKNPTAFYLCASSGVGTDTQYFGPGTRLTVL.

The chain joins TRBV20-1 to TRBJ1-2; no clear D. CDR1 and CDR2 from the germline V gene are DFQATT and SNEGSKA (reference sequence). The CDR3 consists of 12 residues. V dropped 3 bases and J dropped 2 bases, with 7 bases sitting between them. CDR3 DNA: TGCAGTGCTAGTTCGTGGAACTATGGCTACACCTTC. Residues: CSASSWNYGYTF.

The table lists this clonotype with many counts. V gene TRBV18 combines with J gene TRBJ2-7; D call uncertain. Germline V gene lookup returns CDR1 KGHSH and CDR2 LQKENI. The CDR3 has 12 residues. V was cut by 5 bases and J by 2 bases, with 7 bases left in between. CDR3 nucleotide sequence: TGTGCCAGCTCAAGTGGGACCTACGAGCAGTACTTC. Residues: CASSSGTYEQYF.

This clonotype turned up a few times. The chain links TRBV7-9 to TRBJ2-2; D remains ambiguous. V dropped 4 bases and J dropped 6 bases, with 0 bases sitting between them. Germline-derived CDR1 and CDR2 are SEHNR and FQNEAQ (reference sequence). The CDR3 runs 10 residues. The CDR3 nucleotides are TGTGCCAGCAGCTCCGGGGAGCTGTTTTTT. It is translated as CASSSGELFF.

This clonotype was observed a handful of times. This CDR3 reads CSASIQAGQINNEQFF. In DNA form, the CDR3 reads TGCAGTGCTAGTATCCAGGCGGGGCAGATAAACAATGAGCAGTTCTTC. This chain joins TRBV20-1 and TRBJ2-1; D possibly corresponds to TRBD2 (6 bases). The V end was cut by 3 bases, the J end by 5 bases, with 20 bases between. Germline V CDR1 and CDR2: DFQATT, SNEGSKA (reference sequence). CDR3 length: 16 residues.

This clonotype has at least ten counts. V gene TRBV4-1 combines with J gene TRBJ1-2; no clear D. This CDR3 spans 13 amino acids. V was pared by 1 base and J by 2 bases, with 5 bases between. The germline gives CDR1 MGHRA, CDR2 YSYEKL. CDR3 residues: CASSQATNYGYTF. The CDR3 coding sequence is TGCGCCAGCAGCCAAGCCACCAACTATGGCTACACCTTC.

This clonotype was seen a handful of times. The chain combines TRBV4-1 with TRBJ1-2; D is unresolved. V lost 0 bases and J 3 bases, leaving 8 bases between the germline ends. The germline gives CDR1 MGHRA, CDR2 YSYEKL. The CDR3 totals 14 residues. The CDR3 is CASSQDWGHYGYTF. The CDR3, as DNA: TGCGCCAGCAGCCAAGATTGGGGTCACTATGGCTACACCTTC.

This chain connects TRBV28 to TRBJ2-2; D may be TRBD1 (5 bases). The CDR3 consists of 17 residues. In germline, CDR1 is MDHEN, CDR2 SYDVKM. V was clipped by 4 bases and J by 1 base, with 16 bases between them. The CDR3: CASSSLRQKLNTGELFF. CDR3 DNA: TGTGCCAGCAGTTCCCTCCGACAGAAACTGAACACCGGGGAGCTGTTTTTT.

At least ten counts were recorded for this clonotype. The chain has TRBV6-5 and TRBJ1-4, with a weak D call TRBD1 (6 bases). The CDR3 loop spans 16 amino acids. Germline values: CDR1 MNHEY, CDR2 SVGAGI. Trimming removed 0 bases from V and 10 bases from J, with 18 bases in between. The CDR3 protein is CASSYSSTGGQGKLFF. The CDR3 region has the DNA TGTGCCAGCAGTTACTCGAGTACGGGGGGGCAAGGAAAACTGTTTTTT.

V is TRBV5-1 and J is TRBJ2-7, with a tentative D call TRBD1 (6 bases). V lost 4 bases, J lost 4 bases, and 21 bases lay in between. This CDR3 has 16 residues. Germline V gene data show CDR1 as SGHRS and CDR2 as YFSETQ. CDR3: CASSQGIVRGLYEQYF. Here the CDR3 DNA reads TGCGCCAGCAGCCAAGGGATCGTCAGGGGATTGTACGAGCAGTACTTC.

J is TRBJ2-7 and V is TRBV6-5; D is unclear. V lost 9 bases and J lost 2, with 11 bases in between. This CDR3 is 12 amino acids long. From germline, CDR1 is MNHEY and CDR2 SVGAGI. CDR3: CASQTSPYEQYF. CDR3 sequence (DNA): TGTGCCAGTCAGACATCCCCCTACGAGCAGTACTTC.

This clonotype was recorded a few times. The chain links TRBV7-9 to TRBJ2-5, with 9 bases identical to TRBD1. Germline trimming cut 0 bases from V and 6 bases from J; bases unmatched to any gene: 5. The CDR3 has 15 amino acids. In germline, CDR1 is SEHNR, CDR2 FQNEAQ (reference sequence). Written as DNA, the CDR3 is TGTGCCAGCAGCTTAGCGACAGGGGGTTCAAAGACCCAGTACTTC. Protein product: CASSLATGGSKTQYF.

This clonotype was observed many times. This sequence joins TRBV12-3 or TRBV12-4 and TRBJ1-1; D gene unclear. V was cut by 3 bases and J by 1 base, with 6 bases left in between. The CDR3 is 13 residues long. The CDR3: CASSFSQNTEAFF. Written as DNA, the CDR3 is TGTGCCAGCAGTTTTTCACAGAACACTGAAGCTTTCTTT.

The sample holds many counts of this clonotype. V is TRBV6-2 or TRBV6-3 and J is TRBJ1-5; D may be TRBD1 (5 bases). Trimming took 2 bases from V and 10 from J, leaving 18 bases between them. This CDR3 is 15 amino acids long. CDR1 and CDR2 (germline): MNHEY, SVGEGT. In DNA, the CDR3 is TGTGCCAGCAGTTACGGCGGGGCCCACGGGCGACCCCAGCATTTT. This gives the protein CASSYGGAHGRPQHF.

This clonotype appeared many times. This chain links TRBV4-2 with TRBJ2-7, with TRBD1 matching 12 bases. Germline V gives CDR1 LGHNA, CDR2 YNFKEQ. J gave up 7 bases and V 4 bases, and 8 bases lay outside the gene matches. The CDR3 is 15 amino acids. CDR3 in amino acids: CASSRGTGGRDEQYF. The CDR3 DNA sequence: TGTGCCAGCAGCCGGGGGACAGGGGGCCGGGATGAGCAGTACTTC.

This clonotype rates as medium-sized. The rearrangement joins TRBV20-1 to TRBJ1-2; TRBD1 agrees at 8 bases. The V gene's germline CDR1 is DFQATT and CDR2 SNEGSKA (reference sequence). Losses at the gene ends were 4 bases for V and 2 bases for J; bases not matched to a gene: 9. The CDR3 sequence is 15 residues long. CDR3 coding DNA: TGCAGTGCTAACCTTTTCGGGACAGGCAACTATGGCTACACCTTC. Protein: CSANLFGTGNYGYTF.

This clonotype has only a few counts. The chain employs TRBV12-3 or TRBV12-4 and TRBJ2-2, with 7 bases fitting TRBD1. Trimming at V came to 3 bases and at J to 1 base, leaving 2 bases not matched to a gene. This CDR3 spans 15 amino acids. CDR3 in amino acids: CASSLGTENTGELFF. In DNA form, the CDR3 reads TGTGCCAGCAGTTTGGGGACAGAGAACACCGGGGAGCTGTTTTTT.

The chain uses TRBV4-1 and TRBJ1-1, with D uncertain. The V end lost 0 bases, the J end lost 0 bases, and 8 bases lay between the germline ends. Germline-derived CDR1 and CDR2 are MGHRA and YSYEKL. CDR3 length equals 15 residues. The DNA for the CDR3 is TGCGCCAGCAGCCAAGATCTATCCGTGAACACTGAAGCTTTCTTT. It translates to CASSQDLSVNTEAFF.

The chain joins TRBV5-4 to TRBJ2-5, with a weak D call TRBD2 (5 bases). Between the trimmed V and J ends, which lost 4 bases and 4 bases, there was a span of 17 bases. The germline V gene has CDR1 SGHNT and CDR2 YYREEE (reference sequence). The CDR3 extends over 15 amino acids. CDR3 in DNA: TGTGCCAGCAGCCCGGGAAGGGATTCGAGAGAGACCCAGTACTTC. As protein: CASSPGRDSRETQYF.